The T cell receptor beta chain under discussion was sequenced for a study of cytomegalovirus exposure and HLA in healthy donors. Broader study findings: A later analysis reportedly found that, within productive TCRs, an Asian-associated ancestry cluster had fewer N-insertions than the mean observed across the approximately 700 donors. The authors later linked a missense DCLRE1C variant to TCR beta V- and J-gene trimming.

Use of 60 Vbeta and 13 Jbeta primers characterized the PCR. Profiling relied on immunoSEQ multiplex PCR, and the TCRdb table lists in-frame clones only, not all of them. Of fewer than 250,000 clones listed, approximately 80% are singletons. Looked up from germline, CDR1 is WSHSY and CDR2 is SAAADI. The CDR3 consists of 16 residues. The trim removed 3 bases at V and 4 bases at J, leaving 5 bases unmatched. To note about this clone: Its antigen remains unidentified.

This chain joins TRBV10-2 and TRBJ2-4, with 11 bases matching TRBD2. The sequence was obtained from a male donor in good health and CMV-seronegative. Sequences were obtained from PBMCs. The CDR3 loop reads CASSDPTSGEKNIQYF. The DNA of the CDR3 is TGCGCCAGCAGTGACCCGACTAGCGGGGAGAAAAACATTCAGTACTTC.